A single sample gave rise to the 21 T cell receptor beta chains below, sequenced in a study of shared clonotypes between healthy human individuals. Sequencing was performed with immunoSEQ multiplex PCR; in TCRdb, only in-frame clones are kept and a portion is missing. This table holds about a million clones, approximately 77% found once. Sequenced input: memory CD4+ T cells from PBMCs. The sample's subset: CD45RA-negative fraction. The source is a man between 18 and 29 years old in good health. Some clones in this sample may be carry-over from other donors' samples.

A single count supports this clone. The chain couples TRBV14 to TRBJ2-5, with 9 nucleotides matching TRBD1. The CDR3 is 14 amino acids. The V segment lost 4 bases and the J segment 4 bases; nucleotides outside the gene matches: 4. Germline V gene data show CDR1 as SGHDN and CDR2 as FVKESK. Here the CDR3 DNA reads TGTGCCAGCAGCCTCCTGGGACAGGGAGAGACCCAGTACTTC. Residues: CASSLLGQGETQYF.

The CDR3 spells CASSPGGGRGHRGYTF. The CDR3 nucleotides are TGTGCCAGCAGCCCGGGAGGTGGCAGGGGTCATCGTGGCTACACCTTC. The chain joins TRBV7-6 to TRBJ1-2, with D perhaps TRBD1 (6 bases). The CDR3 is made up of 16 amino acids. Germline V gene data show CDR1 as SGHVS and CDR2 as FNYEAQ. With 5 bases removed from V and 7 bases from J, the gap between germline ends came to 23 bases.

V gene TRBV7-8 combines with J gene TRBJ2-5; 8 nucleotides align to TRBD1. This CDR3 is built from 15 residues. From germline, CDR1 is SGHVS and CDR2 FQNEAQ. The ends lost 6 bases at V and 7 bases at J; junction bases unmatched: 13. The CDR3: CASRFRGTGGGTQYF. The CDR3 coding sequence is TGTGCCAGCAGATTCCGTGGGACAGGCGGTGGGACCCAGTACTTC.

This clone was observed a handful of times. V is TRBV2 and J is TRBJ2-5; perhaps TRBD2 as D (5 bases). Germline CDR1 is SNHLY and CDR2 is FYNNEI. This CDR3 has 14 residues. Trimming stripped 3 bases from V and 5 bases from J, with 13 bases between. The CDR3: CASSDRASSETQYF. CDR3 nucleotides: TGTGCCAGCAGTGATAGGGCTAGCAGCGAGACCCAGTACTTC. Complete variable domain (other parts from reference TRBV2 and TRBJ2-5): EPEVTQTPSHQVTQMGQEVILRCVPISNHLYFYWYRQILGQKVEFLVSFYNNEISEKSEIFDDQFSVERPDGSNFTLKIRSTKLEDSAMYFCASSDRASSETQYFGPGTRLLVL.

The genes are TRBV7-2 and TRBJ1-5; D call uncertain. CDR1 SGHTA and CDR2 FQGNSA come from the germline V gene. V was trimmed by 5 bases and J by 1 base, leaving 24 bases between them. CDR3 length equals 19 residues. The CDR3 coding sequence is TGTGCCAGCAGCCTAAAAGTCATAGCGGCCCCCCAGAGCAATCAGCCCCAGCATTTT. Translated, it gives CASSLKVIAAPQSNQPQHF.

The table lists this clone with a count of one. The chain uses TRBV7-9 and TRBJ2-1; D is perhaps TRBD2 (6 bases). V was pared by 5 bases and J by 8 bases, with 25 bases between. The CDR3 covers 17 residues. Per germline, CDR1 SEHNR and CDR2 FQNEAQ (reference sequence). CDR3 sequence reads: CASSGAPFSGEVDEQFF. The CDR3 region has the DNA TGTGCCAGCAGCGGGGCCCCATTCTCGGGAGAGGTGGATGAGCAGTTCTTC.

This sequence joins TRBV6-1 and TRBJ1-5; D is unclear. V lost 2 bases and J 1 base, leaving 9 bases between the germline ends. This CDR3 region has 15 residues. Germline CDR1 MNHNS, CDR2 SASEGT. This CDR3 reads CASSESQLSNQPQHF. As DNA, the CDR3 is TGTGCCAGCAGTGAAAGCCAGCTAAGCAATCAGCCCCAGCATTTT.

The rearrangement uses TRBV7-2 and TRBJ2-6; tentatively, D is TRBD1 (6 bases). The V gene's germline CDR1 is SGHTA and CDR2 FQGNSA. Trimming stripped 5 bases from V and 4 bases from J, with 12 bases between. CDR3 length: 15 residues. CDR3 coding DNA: TGTGCCAGCAGCCATAACAGGGTCGGGGCCAACGTCCTGACTTTC. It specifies CASSHNRVGANVLTF.

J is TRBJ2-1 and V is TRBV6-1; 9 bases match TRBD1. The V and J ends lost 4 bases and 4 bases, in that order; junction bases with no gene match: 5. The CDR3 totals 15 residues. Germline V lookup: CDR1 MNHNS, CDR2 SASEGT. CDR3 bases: TGTGCCAGCAGTGTCGCCGGGACAGGGTACAATGAGCAGTTCTTC. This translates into CASSVAGTGYNEQFF.

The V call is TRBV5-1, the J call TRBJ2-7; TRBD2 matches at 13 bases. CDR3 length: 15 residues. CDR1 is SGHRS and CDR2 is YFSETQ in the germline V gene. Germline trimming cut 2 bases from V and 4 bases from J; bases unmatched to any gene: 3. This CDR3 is CASSLLTSGRYEQYF. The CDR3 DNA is TGCGCCAGCAGCTTACTGACTAGCGGGAGGTACGAGCAGTACTTC.

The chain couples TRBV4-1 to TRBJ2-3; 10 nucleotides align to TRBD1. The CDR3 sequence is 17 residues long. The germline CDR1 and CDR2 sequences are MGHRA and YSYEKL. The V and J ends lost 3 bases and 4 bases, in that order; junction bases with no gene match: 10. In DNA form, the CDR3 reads TGCGCCAGCAGCCAGCTTCCGACAGGGGGCTTCTCAGATACGCAGTATTTT. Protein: CASSQLPTGGFSDTQYF.

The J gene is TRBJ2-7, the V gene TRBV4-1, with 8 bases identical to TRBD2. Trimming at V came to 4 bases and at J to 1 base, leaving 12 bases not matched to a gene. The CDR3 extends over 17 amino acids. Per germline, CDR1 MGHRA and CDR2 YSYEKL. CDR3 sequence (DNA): TGCGCCAGCAGCCGTACCGGGGGGGGGCTCAAATCCTACGAGCAGTACTTC. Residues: CASSRTGGGLKSYEQYF.

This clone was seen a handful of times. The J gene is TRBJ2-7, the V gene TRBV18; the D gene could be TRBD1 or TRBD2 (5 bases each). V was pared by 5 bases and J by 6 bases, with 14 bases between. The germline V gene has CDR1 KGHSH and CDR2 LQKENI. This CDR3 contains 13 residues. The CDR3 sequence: CASSTGTPVEQYF. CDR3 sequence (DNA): TGTGCCAGCTCAACCGGGACCCCAGTCGAGCAGTACTTC.

In DNA form, the CDR3 reads TGTGCCAGCAGCTTGGATCAGCGGGGCGGTGCGCAGTATTTT. It translates to CASSLDQRGGAQYF. The chain joins TRBV5-5 to TRBJ2-3; 7 bases are shared with TRBD2. CDR3 length: 14 amino acids. V trimming: 0 bases; J trimming: 10 bases; junction bases outside the gene matches: 8. The germline CDR1 and CDR2 sequences are SGHKS and YYEKEE (reference sequence). Full variable domain (rest looked up from reference TRBV5-5 and TRBJ2-3): DAGVTQSPTHLIKTRGQQVTLRCSPISGHKSVSWYQQVLGQGPQFIFQYYEKEERGRGNFPDRFSARQFPNYSSELNVNALLLGDSALYLCASSLDQRGGAQYFGPGTRLTVL.

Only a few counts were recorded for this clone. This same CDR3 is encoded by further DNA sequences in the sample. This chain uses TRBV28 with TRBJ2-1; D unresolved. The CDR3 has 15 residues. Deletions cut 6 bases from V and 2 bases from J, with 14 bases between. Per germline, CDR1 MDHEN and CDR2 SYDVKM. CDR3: CASSLREWAYNEQFF. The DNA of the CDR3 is TGTGCCAGCAGCTTACGAGAGTGGGCCTACAATGAGCAGTTCTTC.

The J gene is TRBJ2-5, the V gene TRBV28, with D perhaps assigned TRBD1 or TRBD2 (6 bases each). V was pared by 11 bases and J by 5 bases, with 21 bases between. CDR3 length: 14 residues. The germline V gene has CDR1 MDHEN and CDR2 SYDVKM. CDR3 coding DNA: TGTGCCGTTTCTGTGGGGGGCAGATCGGAGACCCAGTACTTC. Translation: CAVSVGGRSETQYF.

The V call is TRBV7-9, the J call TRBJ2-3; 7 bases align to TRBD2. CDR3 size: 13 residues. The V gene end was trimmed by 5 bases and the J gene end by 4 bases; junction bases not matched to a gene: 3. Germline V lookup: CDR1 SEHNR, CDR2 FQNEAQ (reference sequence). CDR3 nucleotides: TGTGCCAGCAGCCGGACTAGTCCAGATACGCAGTATTTT. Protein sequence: CASSRTSPDTQYF.

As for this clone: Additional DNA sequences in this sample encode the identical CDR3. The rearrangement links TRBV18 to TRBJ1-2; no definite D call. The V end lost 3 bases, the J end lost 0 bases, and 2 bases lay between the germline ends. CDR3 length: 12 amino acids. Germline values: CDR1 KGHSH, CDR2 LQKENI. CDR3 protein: CASSPPNYGYTF. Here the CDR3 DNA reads TGTGCCAGCTCACCTCCTAACTATGGCTACACCTTC.

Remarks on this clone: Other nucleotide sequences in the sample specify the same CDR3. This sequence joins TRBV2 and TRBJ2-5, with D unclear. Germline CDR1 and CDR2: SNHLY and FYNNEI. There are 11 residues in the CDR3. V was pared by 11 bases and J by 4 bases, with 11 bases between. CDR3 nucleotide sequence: TGTGCCTCTCGGGTAGCAGAGACCCAGTACTTC. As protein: CASRVAETQYF.

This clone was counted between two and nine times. The CDR3 protein is CASRGTGQQPQHF. The CDR3 coding sequence is TGTGCCAGCAGGGGGACAGGGCAACAGCCCCAGCATTTT. This chain uses TRBV6-5 with TRBJ1-5, with 9 bases that match TRBD1. V gave up 6 bases and J gave up 7 bases; unmatched junction bases: 4. Looked up from germline, CDR1 is MNHEY and CDR2 is SVGAGI. The CDR3 covers 13 residues.

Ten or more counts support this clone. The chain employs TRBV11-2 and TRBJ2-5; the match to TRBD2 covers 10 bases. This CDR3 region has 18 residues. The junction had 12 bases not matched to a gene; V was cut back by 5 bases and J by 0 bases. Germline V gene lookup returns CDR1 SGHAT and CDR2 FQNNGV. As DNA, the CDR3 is TGTGCCAGCAGCCCTAGTCCCGGACTAGCGGCGTACCAAGAGACCCAGTACTTC. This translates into CASSPSPGLAAYQETQYF.